The rows below give T cell receptor beta chains drawn from one sample of a study of a mutant IDH1 vaccine in newly diagnosed glioma. This table comes from immunoSEQ multiplex PCR, and its TCRdb copy is limited to in-frame clones, with some not included. Of roughly 41,000 clones detected, roughly 92% appear once; the ten largest clones hold 15% to 20%. The source material was PBMCs, sampled from a glioma patient treated with radiotherapy, temozolomide or both. All receptors come from a man between 18 and 35 years old with glioma. Both conserved end residues are part of each CDR3. Fields, in order: V gene, J gene, D gene, clone size, CDR3 DNA, CDR3 protein. The D gene is left open where the match is weak. Size is omitted from some rows. Given values are once, few, many or a class for expanded clones.

>TRBV7-3|TRBJ2-3|.|.
TGTGCCAGCAGTATTACGAGGGCCCAAGGAGATACGCAGTATTTT
CASSITRAQGDTQYF
>TRBV6-5|TRBJ1-1|.|.
TGTGCCAGTCGGAAGGTGAGGAACACTGAAGCTTTCTTT
CASRKVRNTEAFF
>TRBV28|TRBJ1-1|.|.
TGTGCCAGCGGTTCCGGGACACGTTCCACTGAAGCTTTCTTT
CASGSGTRSTEAFF
>TRBV7-9|TRBJ2-3|.|.
TGTGCCAGCAAAGGGGGGGCTACAGATACGCAGTATTTT
CASKGGATDTQYF
>TRBV7-6|TRBJ2-5|TRBD1|once
TGTGCCAGCAGCCTGGGGACAGGGCCTCCCCAAGAGACCCAGTACTTC
CASSLGTGPPQETQYF
>TRBV2|TRBJ1-6|.|once
TGTGCCAGCAGTGAGTTGGGGTCTGCCGCCAATTCACCCCTCCACTTT
CASSELGSAANSPLHF
>TRBV7-2|TRBJ1-4|.|.
TGTGCCAGCAGCTTAACAACCGGGCTCGGGGAAAAACTGTTTTTT
CASSLTTGLGEKLFF
>TRBV5-1|TRBJ2-2|.|.
TGCGCCAGCACCCCCGACGGAACGAACACCGGGGAGCTGTTTTTT
CASTPDGTNTGELFF
>TRBV29-1|TRBJ1-6|TRBD1|.
TGCAGCGTTGGGGGGACAGGGGGTTCACCCCTCCACTTT
CSVGGTGGSPLHF
>TRBV18|TRBJ2-7|.|.
TGTGCCAGCTCACCAAATGGCCGTGAGCAGTACTTC
CASSPNGREQYF
>TRBV2|TRBJ1-1|.|.
TGTGCCAGCAGTCTTCTTTCGGTGGCATGGTCGAACACTGAAGCTTTCTTT
CASSLLSVAWSNTEAFF
>TRBV19|TRBJ1-1|TRBD1|once
TGTGCCAGTAGTATGGGCACAGGGGCGAGGAACACTGAAGCTTTCTTT
CASSMGTGARNTEAFF
>TRBV5-5|TRBJ1-5|.|.
TGTGCCAGCAGCTTGGGAGGGGATAGGAGCAATCAGCCCCAGCATTTT
CASSLGGDRSNQPQHF
>TRBV6-5|TRBJ2-3|.|.
TGTGCCAGCAGTTACTCGAGGGGGGCCCCAGATACGCAGTATTTT
CASSYSRGAPDTQYF
>TRBV7-8|TRBJ2-1|.|.
TGTGCCAGCAGCTTGGTCGGGAGAAAGGGCTATGAGCAGTTCTTC
CASSLVGRKGYEQFF
>TRBV7-9|TRBJ1-3|.|.
TGTGCCAGCAGCCCCCAGACAGTCGGCGGAAACACCATATATTTT
CASSPQTVGGNTIYF
>TRBV15|TRBJ1-1|.|.
TGTGCCACCAGCAGAGCGGGGAATGGGCCGAACACTGAAGCTTTCTTT
CATSRAGNGPNTEAFF
>TRBV6-1|TRBJ1-5|.|.
TGTGCCAGCAGTGAAGCGGGGGGGAACCAGCCCCAGCATTTT
CASSEAGGNQPQHF
>TRBV4-3|TRBJ2-1|TRBD2|.
TGCGCCAGCAGCCAACTAGCGGGAGGCTCCTACAATGAGCAGTTCTTC
CASSQLAGGSYNEQFF
>TRBV19|TRBJ1-1|.|.
TGTGCCAGTAGTATAGAAAACAGCAAAGCTTTCTTT
CASSIENSKAFF
>TRBV7-9|TRBJ2-1|.|once
TGTGCCAGCAGCTTAGGGAATGAGCAGTTCTTC
CASSLGNEQFF
>TRBV14|TRBJ1-1|.|.
TGTGCCAGCAGACATTTAGGCACTGAAGCTTTCTTT
CASRHLGTEAFF
>TRBV19|TRBJ1-5|.|.
TGTGCCAGTACCGATCGACCCTTCAGCAATCAGCCCCAGCATTTT
CASTDRPFSNQPQHF
>TRBV27|TRBJ2-7|.|.
TGTGCCAGCAGTTCTACAGGGCGTAACCCCTACGAGCAGTACTTC
CASSSTGRNPYEQYF
>TRBV15|TRBJ1-2|.|.
TGTGCCACCAGCAGAGATCGGGGGTCTGGCTACACCTTC
CATSRDRGSGYTF
>TRBV28|TRBJ2-7|TRBD1|.
TGTGCCAGCAGTGGTTCCAGGGGGCGAACCTACGAGCAGTACTTC
CASSGSRGRTYEQYF
>TRBV12-5|TRBJ2-3|.|.
TGTGCTAGTGGGGGGTCAGCAGATACGCAGTATTTT
CASGGSADTQYF
>TRBV6-5|TRBJ1-1|.|.
TGTGCCAGCAGTCCTACAGGGAGCCACACTGAAGCTTTCTTT
CASSPTGSHTEAFF
>TRBV27|TRBJ2-3|.|.
TGTGCCAGCAGTTTCCGGAAACGCACAGATACGCAGTATTTT
CASSFRKRTDTQYF
>TRBV27|TRBJ2-7|.|.
TGTGCCAGCAGTTGGGCGTACGAGCAGTACTTC
CASSWAYEQYF
>TRBV2|TRBJ2-2|.|.
TGTGCCAGGGATACAGCGAACACCGGGGAGCTGTTTTTT
CARDTANTGELFF
>TRBV4-3|TRBJ1-5|.|.
TGCGCCAGCAGCCAAGAAGTAGAGAGACACGGGCCCCAGCATTTT
CASSQEVERHGPQHF
>TRBV28|TRBJ1-6|.|.
TGTGCCAGCAGTTTGTGGGGGAGAAATAATTCACCCCTCCACTTT
CASSLWGRNNSPLHF
>TRBV6-5|TRBJ2-7|.|.
TGTGCCAGCGGTCTATTCTCCTACGAGCAGTACTTC
CASGLFSYEQYF
>TRBV6-6|TRBJ2-4|TRBD1|.
TGTGCCAGCAGCACGACAGGGACGGCCAAAAACATTCAGTACTTC
CASSTTGTAKNIQYF
>TRBV11-2|TRBJ2-7|.|.
TGTGCCAGCAGCTTACAGGGCTACGAGCAGTACTTC
CASSLQGYEQYF
>TRBV29-1|TRBJ2-7|TRBD1|.
TGCAGCGTTGGGACAGGGGACTCCTACGAGCAGTACTTC
CSVGTGDSYEQYF
>TRBV5-6|TRBJ2-5|.|.
TGTGCCAGCAGCTTGTACGGGTTCGAGACCCAGTACTTC
CASSLYGFETQYF
>TRBV6-1|TRBJ1-1|TRBD1|few
TGTGCCAGCAGAGGACAGGGGGGAAACACTGAAGCTTTCTTT
CASRGQGGNTEAFF
>TRBV5-4|TRBJ2-7|.|.
TGTGCCAGCAGCTATGCTACGGGGGCCTACGAGCAGTACTTC
CASSYATGAYEQYF
>TRBV6-4|TRBJ2-2|.|.
TGTGCCAGCAGTCACTCTTCGCAGAACACCGGGGAGCTGTTTTTT
CASSHSSQNTGELFF
>TRBV5-4|TRBJ1-2|.|.
TGTGCCAGCAGCTGGGGGGTGGGAAGGGGCTACACCTTC
CASSWGVGRGYTF
>TRBV5-1|TRBJ2-2|.|.
TGCGCCAGCGGAGGGGGGGCCGGGGAGCTGTTTTTT
CASGGGAGELFF
>TRBV7-8|TRBJ2-7|.|.
TGTGCCAGCAGCTCAGGTTTGGGCTACGAGCAGTACTTC
CASSSGLGYEQYF
>TRBV10-1|TRBJ2-1|.|.
TGCGCCAGCAGTCCCAAGGGGGACTACAATGAGCAGTTCTTC
CASSPKGDYNEQFF
>TRBV13|TRBJ2-1|.|.
TGTGCCAGCAGCTTAGGATGGGTCCAGGGTAACAATGAGCAGTTCTTC
CASSLGWVQGNNEQFF
>TRBV29-1|TRBJ2-7|TRBD2|.
TGCAGCGTTGTTAGCGGGAGGGGCAACGAGCAGTACTTC
CSVVSGRGNEQYF
>TRBV19|TRBJ1-2|.|.
TGTGCCAGTAGTAAGACAGCCTATGGCTACACCTTC
CASSKTAYGYTF